Described below is a single TCR beta chain sequence and its context. Its antigen is unidentified. The record originates from a study of OX40 agonist ivuxolimab in advanced cancers. Study results and limitations: More expanded clones were found, on average, in CD8+ than in CD4+ T cells.

Only in-frame clones appear in the TCRdb table, and some are missing; sequencing was by immunoSEQ multiplex PCR. The sample records roughly 80,000 clones, around 84% being singletons. No patient had autoimmune disease or received systemic immunosuppression. The ends were cut back, 6 bases at V and 6 bases at J, with 21 bases in the middle. CDR3 length: 15 residues. Germline V CDR1 and CDR2: WNHNN, SYGVQD (reference sequence). This chain uses TRBV10-1 with TRBJ2-7; the D gene is possibly TRBD1 (6 bases). Sequencing was performed on CD4+ or CD8+ T cells sorted from blood, taken in a trial of the OX40 agonist ivuxolimab. The sequence was obtained from an adult with an advanced solid tumor such as melanoma, head and neck, liver or kidney cancer. CDR3 sequence (DNA): TGCGCCAGCAGCTTAGACGGGGTGGACAGCTCCGAGCAGTACTTC. As protein: CASSLDGVDSSEQYF.